A selection of T cell receptor beta chains follows, all from one sample in a study of T cell responses to AZD1222 COVID-19 vaccine. The data were produced by immunoSEQ multiplex PCR, yet TCRdb's version contains in-frame clones alone and is incomplete. The sample yields roughly 150,000 clones, 75% to 90% seen once. The sample in question was peripheral blood, obtained 28 days after the second AZD1222 dose. The receptors derive from an adult who received the AZD1222 COVID-19 vaccine. The CDR3 runs from the conserved cysteine through the conserved F or W. The D gene is left open where the match is weak. For some rows the clone size is stated as once, few or many, or as a class when expanded; others skip it.

v_gene	len	abundance	d_gene	j_gene	CDR3nt	CDR3aa
TRBV4-3	17	-	-	TRBJ1-4	TGCGCCAGCAGCCACAACCCAACCGACAGGATAAATGAAAAACTGTTTTTT	CASSHNPTDRINEKLFF
TRBV10-3	14	-	-	TRBJ1-5	TGTGCCATCAGCCCTGGTGGGGAAGCTCAGCCCCAGCATTTT	CAISPGGEAQPQHF
TRBV28	17	-	TRBD1	TRBJ1-3	TGTGCCAGCAGTCGCTGGGACAGGGGGCTAGTTGGAAACACCATATATTTT	CASSRWDRGLVGNTIYF
TRBV25-1	15	-	-	TRBJ1-1	TGTGCCAGCAGTGAACCGGGCACGCAACGGACTGAAGCTTTCTTT	CASSEPGTQRTEAFF
TRBV29-1	12	-	TRBD2	TRBJ2-7	TGCAGCGCGCTGCGGGGGGTCTACGAGCAGTACTTC	CSALRGVYEQYF
TRBV13	11	-	-	TRBJ1-1	TGTGCCAGCAGCTTAGGGACAGAAGCTTTCTTT	CASSLGTEAFF
TRBV6-2/TRBV6-3	16	-	-	TRBJ2-5	TGTGCCAGCAGTTACTCTCTTGGACTGGCAGCGGAGACCCAGTACTTC	CASSYSLGLAAETQYF
TRBV15	13	-	-	TRBJ1-5	TGTGCCACCAGCACAGGGACAAATCAGCCCCAGCATTTT	CATSTGTNQPQHF
TRBV28	14	-	-	TRBJ2-7	TGTGCCAGTTCAAGACAGGGACTCTCCTACGAGCAGTACTTC	CASSRQGLSYEQYF
TRBV7-2	14	-	-	TRBJ1-2	TGTGCCAGCAGCTTAGATCCAGGGAACTATGGCTACACCTTC	CASSLDPGNYGYTF
TRBV5-8	13	-	TRBD2	TRBJ2-5	TGTGCCAGCAGCGGAGCGGGGAAAGAGACCCAGTACTTC	CASSGAGKETQYF
TRBV29-1	14	-	-	TRBJ2-7	TGCAGCGTTGAAGATCTTCGGGCAGGGAACGAGCAGTACTTC	CSVEDLRAGNEQYF
TRBV5-4	15	-	TRBD2	TRBJ2-5	TGTGCCAGCAGCTTGACTGGGACTAGCATAGAGACCCAGTACTTC	CASSLTGTSIETQYF
TRBV7-7	14	-	-	TRBJ2-7	TGTGCTAGCAGCCCAGGAGGCGGGATCTACGAGCAGTACTTC	CASSPGGGIYEQYF
TRBV28	14	-	-	TRBJ1-2	TGTGCCAGCAATGAGGCCCAGAAGAACTATGGCTACACCTTC	CASNEAQKNYGYTF
TRBV28	15	-	TRBD1	TRBJ1-5	TGTGCCAGCAGTTTAAGCCCGCCAGGGGGTCAGCCCCAGCATTTT	CASSLSPPGGQPQHF
TRBV3-1/TRBV3-2	14	-	-	TRBJ1-2	TGTGCCAGCAGCCCCCTCCCCCCGGGCTATGGCTACACCTTC	CASSPLPPGYGYTF
TRBV6-2/TRBV6-3	17	-	-	TRBJ2-7	TGTGCCAGCAGCCCTCCCCGATTGTTGGGGGTCTCCTACGAGCAGTACTTC	CASSPPRLLGVSYEQYF
TRBV3-1/TRBV3-2	16	-	-	TRBJ1-6	TGTGCCAGCAGCCCCCAGAAAGCAGGGAATAATTCACCCCTCCACTTT	CASSPQKAGNNSPLHF
TRBV5-4	16	-	TRBD2	TRBJ2-3	TGTGCCAGCAGCTTGGTAGCGGGATCTAGCACAGATACGCAGTATTTT	CASSLVAGSSTDTQYF
TRBV5-6	16	-	-	TRBJ1-3	TGTGCCAGCAGCTTGGCCGGCTACCATGGGGGAAACACCATATATTTT	CASSLAGYHGGNTIYF
TRBV11-3	16	-	-	TRBJ2-2	TGTGCCAGCAGCTCCGGGGCCAGAGCGAACACCGGGGAGCTGTTTTTT	CASSSGARANTGELFF
TRBV5-1	21	-	-	TRBJ2-2	TGCGCCAGCAATATGGTCAGGTTTTTGGGGCCGGGAGCGGAGAACACCGGGGAGCTGTTTTTT	CASNMVRFLGPGAENTGELFF
TRBV6-4	15	-	TRBD1	TRBJ1-2	TGTGCCAGCAGTGACGGGTCAGGGGGCCGGGGTGGCTACACCTTC	CASSDGSGGRGGYTF
TRBV7-3	13	once	-	TRBJ1-6	TGTGCCAGCACCTCCAGCCCCGGGTCACCCCTCCACTTT	CASTSSPGSPLHF
TRBV6-1	12	-	-	TRBJ1-2	TGTGCCAGCAGTGAAGTGGGGGGGAAAGACACCTTC	CASSEVGGKDTF
TRBV6-2/TRBV6-3	13	-	-	TRBJ2-3	TGTGCCAGCAGTTTCGGGGGCGTCGGTACGCAGTATTTT	CASSFGGVGTQYF
TRBV7-2	18	few	-	TRBJ1-6	TGTGCCAGCAGCTTAGCGTCTCTGGGGAGCTCCTATAATTCACCCCTCCACTTT	CASSLASLGSSYNSPLHF
TRBV28	15	-	-	TRBJ2-7	TGTGCCAGCAGTGGTACTCGGCAAGGATTCTACGAGCAGTACTTC	CASSGTRQGFYEQYF
TRBV18	15	-	TRBD2	TRBJ2-5	TGTGCCAGCTCACCAGAGGGACTAGCGATGGGGGCCCAGTACTTC	CASSPEGLAMGAQYF
TRBV10-2	15	-	-	TRBJ1-5	TGCGCCAGCAGTGACGGGTGGTTGGGCAATCAGCCCCAGCATTTT	CASSDGWLGNQPQHF
TRBV10-3	16	-	TRBD1	TRBJ2-7	TGTGCCATCAGTGGAGGGGACAGGACAGGGGGCTACGAGCAGTACTTC	CAISGGDRTGGYEQYF
TRBV7-3	13	-	-	TRBJ2-5	TGTGCCAGCAGCTTAACGCCCCGAGAGACCCAGTACTTC	CASSLTPRETQYF
TRBV6-2/TRBV6-3	16	-	-	TRBJ1-2	TGTGCCAGCAGTTACTCACGGACAGACCCTAACTATGGCTACACCTTC	CASSYSRTDPNYGYTF
TRBV4-3	13	-	-	TRBJ2-7	TGCGCCAGCAGCCAACGGCTTTCCTCCGAGCAGTACTTC	CASSQRLSSEQYF
TRBV24-1	13	-	TRBD1	TRBJ2-7	TGTGCCACCAGTGAAACAGGGGGCTACGAGCAGTACTTC	CATSETGGYEQYF
TRBV5-1	14	-	-	TRBJ2-3	TGCGCCAGCAGCCCGCTCCTGAGTACAGATACGCAGTATTTT	CASSPLLSTDTQYF